This T cell receptor (beta chain) comes out of a study of shared clonotypes between healthy human individuals. In the study overall: The composition of the donors was a couple of women and a few men aged 18 to 49. General observations from the study: The diversity represented, both genetic and in exposure history, was limited by few donors.

Points on this clone: Its antigen is unidentified.

Germline CDR1 is SGHTA and CDR2 is FQGNSA. The CDR3 is 15 residues long. With 2 bases removed from V and 6 bases from J, the gap between germline ends came to 15 bases. The method was immunoSEQ multiplex PCR; TCRdb's version includes in-frame clones alone and lacks a portion of them. The sample has under 1,100,000 clones, approximately 68% seen once. Donors were Caucasian adults residing in Nashville, Tennessee, USA. The TCR sequence derives from a man aged 18 to 30 in good health. Sequences were obtained from memory CD4+ T cells sorted from blood. Subset reported: CD45RA-negative fraction. The chain links TRBV7-2 to TRBJ2-3; TRBD1 or TRBD2 may be the D gene (6 bases each). The CDR3 is CASSLRGRRGDTQYF. DNA of the CDR3: TGTGCCAGCAGCTTAAGGGGCCGGAGGGGGGATACGCAGTATTTT.